This T cell receptor beta chain was sequenced for a study of long-term antiretroviral therapy in people with HIV. Study results and caveats: Dominance of pre-ART expanded clones persisted, fluctuating and often declining after ART. Absence of data on ART adherence, viral resistance or therapy changes was noted. HIV repertoires spanned tighter CDR3 length ranges than controls did. An increase in diversity followed ART, yet levels stayed below transplant donor controls.

V gave up 5 bases and J gave up 4 bases, with 14 bases separating them. CDR3 size: 14 residues. Per germline, CDR1 MNHEY and CDR2 SMNVEV (reference sequence). This clone was observed a handful of times. Its antigen is still unknown. The authors ran the immunoSEQ assay, v3.0, at survey level. Profiled with immunoSEQ multiplex PCR; TCRdb holds only in-frame clones, not every one. Of just under 40,000 clones listed, 65% to 90% are singletons. The sample was unsorted PBMCs, taken just before starting antiretroviral therapy. The origin of this receptor is a woman younger than 35 with HIV. The chain recombines TRBV27 with TRBJ1-2; D possibly corresponds to TRBD1 (6 bases). The CDR3 loop is CASSPSGALYGYTF. Written as DNA, the CDR3 is TGTGCCAGCAGTCCGTCGGGGGCTCTCTATGGCTACACCTTC.